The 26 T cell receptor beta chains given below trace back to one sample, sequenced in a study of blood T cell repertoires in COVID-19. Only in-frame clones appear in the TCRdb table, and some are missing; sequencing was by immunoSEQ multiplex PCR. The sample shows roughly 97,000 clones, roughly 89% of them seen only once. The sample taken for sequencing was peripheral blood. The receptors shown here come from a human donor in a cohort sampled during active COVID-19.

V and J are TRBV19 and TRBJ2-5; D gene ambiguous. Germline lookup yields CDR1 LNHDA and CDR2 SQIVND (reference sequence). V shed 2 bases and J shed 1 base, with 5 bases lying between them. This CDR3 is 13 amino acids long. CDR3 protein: CASSIRFQETQYF. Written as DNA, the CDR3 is TGTGCCAGTAGTATACGTTTCCAAGAGACCCAGTACTTC.

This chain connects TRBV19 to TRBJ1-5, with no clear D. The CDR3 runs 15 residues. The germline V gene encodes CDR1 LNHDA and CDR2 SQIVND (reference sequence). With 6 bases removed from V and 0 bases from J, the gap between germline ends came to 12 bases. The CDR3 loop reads CASRIADTSNQPQHF. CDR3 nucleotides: TGTGCCAGTAGAATCGCAGACACTAGCAATCAGCCCCAGCATTTT. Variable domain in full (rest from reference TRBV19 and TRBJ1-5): DGGITQSPKYLFRKEGQNVTLSCEQNLNHDAMYWYRQDPGQGLRLIYYSQIVNDFQKGDIAEGYSVSREKKESFPLTVTSAQKNPTAFYLCASRIADTSNQPQHFGDGTRLSIL.

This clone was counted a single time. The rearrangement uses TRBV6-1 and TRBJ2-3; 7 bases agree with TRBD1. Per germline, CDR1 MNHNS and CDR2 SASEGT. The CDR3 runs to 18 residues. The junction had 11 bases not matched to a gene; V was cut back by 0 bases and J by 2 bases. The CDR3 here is CASSEALQGQGDTDTQYF. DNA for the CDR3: TGTGCCAGCAGTGAAGCCCTACAGGGGCAAGGAGACACAGATACGCAGTATTTT.

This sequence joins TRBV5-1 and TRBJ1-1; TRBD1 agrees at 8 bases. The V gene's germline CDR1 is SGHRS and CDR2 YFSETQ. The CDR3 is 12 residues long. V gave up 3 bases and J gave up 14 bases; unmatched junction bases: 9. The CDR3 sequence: CASSYGQGLGFF. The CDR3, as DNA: TGCGCCAGCAGCTATGGACAGGGTTTGGGATTCTTT.

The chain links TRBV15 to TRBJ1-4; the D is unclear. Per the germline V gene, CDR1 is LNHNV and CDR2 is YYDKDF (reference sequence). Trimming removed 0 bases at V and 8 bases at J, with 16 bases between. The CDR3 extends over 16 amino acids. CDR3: CATSRDSPGPTEKLFF. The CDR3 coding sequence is TGTGCCACCAGCAGAGACTCTCCTGGCCCCACCGAAAAACTGTTTTTT.

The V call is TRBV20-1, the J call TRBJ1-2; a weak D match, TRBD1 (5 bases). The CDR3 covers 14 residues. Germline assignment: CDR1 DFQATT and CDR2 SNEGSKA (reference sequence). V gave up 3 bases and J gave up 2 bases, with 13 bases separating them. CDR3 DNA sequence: TGCAGTGCTAGTTCCGGGGGACGCAACTATGGCTACACCTTC. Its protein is CSASSGGRNYGYTF.

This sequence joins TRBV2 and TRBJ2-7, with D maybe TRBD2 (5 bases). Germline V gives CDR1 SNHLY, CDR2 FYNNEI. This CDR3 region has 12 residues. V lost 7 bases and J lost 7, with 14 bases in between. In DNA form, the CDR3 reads TGTGCCAGCAATCTCCGCCCGGGAGAGCAGTACTTC. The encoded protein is CASNLRPGEQYF.

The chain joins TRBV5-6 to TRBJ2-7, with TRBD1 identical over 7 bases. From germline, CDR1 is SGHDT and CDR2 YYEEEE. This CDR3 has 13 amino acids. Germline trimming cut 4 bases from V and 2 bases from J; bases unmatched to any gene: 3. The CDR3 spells CASSTGTAYEQYF. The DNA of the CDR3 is TGTGCCAGCAGCACCGGGACAGCCTACGAGCAGTACTTC.

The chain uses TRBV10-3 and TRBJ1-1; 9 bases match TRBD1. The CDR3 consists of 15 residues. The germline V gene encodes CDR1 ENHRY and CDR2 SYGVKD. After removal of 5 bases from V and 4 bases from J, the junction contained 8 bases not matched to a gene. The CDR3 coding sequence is TGTGCCATCAGTCTACAGGGGGCGCTGGGCACTGAAGCTTTCTTT. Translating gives CAISLQGALGTEAFF.

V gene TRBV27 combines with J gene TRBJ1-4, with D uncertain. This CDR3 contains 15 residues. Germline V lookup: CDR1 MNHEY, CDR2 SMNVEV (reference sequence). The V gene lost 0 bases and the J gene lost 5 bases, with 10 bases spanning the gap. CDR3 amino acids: CASSLSDSPNEKLFF. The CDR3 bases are TGTGCCAGCAGTTTATCGGACTCGCCGAATGAAAAACTGTTTTTT.

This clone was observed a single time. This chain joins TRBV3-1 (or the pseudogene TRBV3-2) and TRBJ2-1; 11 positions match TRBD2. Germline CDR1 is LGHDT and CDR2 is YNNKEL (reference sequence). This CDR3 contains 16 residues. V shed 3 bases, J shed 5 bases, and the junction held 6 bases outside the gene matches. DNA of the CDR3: TGTGCCAGCAGCCAGAATAGCGGGAGGGCGAACAATGAGCAGTTCTTC. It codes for CASSQNSGRANNEQFF.

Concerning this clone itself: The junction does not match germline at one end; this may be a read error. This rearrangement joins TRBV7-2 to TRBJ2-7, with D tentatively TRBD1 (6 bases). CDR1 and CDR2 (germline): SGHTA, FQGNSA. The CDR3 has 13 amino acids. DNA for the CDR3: TGTGCCAGCAGCTTAGATGGGTTGCGGACGAGGGGGTTC. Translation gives CASSLDGLRTRGF.

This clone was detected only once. The CDR3 DNA reads as TGTGCCAGCAGCGGAGGGACTAGCAGGGCGGGCGAGCAGTACTTC. Translating gives CASSGGTSRAGEQYF. This sequence joins TRBV6-5 and TRBJ2-7; 9 nucleotides align to TRBD2. Germline lookup yields CDR1 MNHEY and CDR2 SVGAGI. The CDR3 is 15 amino acids. Germline trimming cut 6 bases from V and 6 bases from J; bases unmatched to any gene: 12.

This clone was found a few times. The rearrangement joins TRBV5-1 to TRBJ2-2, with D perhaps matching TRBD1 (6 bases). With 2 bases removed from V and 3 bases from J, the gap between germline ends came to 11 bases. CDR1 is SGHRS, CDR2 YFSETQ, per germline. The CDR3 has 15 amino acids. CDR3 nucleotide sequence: TGCGCCAGCAGCTTCCTGGACAGCTACACCGGGGAGCTGTTTTTT. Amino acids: CASSFLDSYTGELFF.

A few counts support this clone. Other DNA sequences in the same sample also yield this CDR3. CDR3 protein: CASNRQGPNTEAFF. Written as DNA, the CDR3 is TGTGCCAGCAACCGACAGGGCCCGAACACTGAAGCTTTCTTT. The V call is TRBV27, the J call TRBJ1-1; 7 positions agree with TRBD1. The ends lost 7 bases at V and 1 base at J; junction bases unmatched: 6. CDR1 is MNHEY and CDR2 is SMNVEV in the germline V gene (reference sequence). This CDR3 has 14 residues.

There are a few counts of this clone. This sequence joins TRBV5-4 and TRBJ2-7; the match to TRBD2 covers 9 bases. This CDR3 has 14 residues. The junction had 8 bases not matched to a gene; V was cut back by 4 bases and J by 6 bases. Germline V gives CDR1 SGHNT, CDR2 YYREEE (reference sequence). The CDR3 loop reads CASSTPGLATEQYF. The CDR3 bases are TGTGCCAGCAGCACCCCGGGACTAGCTACCGAGCAGTACTTC.

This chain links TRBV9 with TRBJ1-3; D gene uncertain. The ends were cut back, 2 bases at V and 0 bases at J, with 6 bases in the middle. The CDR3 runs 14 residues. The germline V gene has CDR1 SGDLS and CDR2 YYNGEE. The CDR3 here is CASSVRFSGNTIYF. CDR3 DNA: TGTGCCAGCAGCGTTAGATTCTCTGGAAACACCATATATTTT.

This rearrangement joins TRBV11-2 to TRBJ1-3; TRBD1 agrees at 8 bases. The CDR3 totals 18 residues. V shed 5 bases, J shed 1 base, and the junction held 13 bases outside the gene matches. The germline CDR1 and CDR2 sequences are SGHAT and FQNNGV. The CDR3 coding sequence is TGTGCCAGCAGCCCTTTCGGGACAGGTCGGTCGTCTGGAAACACCATATATTTT. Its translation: CASSPFGTGRSSGNTIYF.

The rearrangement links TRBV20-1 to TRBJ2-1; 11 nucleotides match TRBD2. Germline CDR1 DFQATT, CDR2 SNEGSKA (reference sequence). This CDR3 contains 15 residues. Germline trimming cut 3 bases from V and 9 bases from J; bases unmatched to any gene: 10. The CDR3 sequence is CSASREGSGRAEQFF. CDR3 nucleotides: TGCAGTGCTAGTAGGGAAGGTAGCGGGAGGGCTGAGCAGTTCTTC.

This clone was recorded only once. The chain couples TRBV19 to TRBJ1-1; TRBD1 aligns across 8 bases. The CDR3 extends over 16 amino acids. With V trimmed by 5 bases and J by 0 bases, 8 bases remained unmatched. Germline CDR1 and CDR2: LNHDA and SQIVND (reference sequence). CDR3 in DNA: TGTGCCAGTAGTCTTCAGGGGGCCATTTTGAACACTGAAGCTTTCTTT. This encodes CASSLQGAILNTEAFF. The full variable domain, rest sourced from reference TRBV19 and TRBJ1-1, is DGGITQSPKYLFRKEGQNVTLSCEQNLNHDAMYWYRQDPGQGLRLIYYSQIVNDFQKGDIAEGYSVSREKKESFPLTVTSAQKNPTAFYLCASSLQGAILNTEAFFGQGTRLTVV.

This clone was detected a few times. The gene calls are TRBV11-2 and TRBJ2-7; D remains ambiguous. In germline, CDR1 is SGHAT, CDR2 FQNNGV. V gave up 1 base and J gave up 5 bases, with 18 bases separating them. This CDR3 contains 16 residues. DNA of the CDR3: TGTGCCAGCAGCTTAGTCCTCCAGCCGAAGGCGGACGAGCAGTACTTC. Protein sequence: CASSLVLQPKADEQYF.

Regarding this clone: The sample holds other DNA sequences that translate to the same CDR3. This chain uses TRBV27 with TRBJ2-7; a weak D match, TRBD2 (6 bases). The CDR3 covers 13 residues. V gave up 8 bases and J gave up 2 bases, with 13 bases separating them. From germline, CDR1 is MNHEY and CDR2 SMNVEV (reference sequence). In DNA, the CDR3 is TGTGCCAGCCGTAGCGGTACACCCTACGAGCAGTACTTC. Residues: CASRSGTPYEQYF.

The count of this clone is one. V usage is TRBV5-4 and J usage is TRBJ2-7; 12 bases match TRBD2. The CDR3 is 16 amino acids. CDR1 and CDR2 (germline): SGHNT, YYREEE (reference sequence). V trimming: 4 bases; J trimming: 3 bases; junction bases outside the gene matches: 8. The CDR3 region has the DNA TGTGCCAGCAGCCCTGCCGGGACTAGCGGGTTCTACGAGCAGTACTTC. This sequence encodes CASSPAGTSGFYEQYF.

The CDR3 DNA reads as TGTGCCAGCAGCCACAACAGGGGGCTTAAGAACACTGAAGCTTTCTTT. Amino acid sequence: CASSHNRGLKNTEAFF. The chain is built from TRBV14 and TRBJ1-1; 9 nucleotides align to TRBD1. CDR1 is SGHDN, CDR2 FVKESK, per germline. There are 16 residues in the CDR3. V lost 3 bases and J lost 1; bases outside the gene matches: 6.

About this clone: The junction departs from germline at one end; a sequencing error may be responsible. Here the CDR3 reads CASSLESSYNEQFF. CDR3 nucleotide sequence: TGTGCCAGCAGCCTAGAGAGCTCCTACAATGAGCAGTTCTTC. The rearrangement links TRBV11-2 to TRBJ2-1; D gene uncertain. The length of the CDR3 is 14 residues. Germline values: CDR1 SGHAT, CDR2 FQNNGV.

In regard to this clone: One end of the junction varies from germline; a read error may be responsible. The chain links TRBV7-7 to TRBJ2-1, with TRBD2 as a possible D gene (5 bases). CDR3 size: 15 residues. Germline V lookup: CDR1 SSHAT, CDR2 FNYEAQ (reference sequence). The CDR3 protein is CASSPEGLSYNEQFF. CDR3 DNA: TGTGCTAGCAGCCCAGAGGGCTTATCCTACAATGAGCAGTTCTTC.